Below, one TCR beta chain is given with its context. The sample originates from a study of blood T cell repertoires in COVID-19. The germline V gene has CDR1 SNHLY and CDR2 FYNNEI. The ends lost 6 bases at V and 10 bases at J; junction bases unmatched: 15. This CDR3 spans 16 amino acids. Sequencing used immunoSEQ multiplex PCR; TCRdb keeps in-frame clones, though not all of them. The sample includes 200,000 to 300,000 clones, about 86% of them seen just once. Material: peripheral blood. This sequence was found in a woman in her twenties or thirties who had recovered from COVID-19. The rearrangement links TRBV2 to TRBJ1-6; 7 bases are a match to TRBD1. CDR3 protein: CASSPRQGQFRSPLHF. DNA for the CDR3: TGTGCCAGCAGCCCTAGACAGGGCCAGTTTCGCTCACCCCTCCACTTT.